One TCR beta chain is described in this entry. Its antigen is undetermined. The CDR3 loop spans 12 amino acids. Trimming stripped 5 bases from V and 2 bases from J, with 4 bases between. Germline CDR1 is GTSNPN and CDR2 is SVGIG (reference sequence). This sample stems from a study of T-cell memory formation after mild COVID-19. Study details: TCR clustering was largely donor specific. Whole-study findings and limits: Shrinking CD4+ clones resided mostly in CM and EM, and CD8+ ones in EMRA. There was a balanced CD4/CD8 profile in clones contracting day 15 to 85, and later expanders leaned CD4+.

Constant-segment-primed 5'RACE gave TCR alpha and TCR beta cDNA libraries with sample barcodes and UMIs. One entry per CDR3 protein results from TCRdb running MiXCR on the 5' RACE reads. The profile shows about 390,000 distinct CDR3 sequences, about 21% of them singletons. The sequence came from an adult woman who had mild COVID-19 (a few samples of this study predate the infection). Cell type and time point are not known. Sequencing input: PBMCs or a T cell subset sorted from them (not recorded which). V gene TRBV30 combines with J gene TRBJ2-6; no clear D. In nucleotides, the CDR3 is TGTGCCTGGGACGCTGGGGCCAACGTCCTGACTTTC. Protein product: CAWDAGANVLTF.